These 2 T cell receptor beta chains share one sample of origin, sequenced in a study of identical twins. MiXCR was run by TCRdb on the 5' RACE reads, yielding one entry per CDR3 protein. Among under 1 million distinct CDR3 sequences listed, 10% to 15% were seen once. The same sample was also used in a study of yellow fever vaccine responses in identical twins.

Material: PBMCs. These receptors originate from a woman aged 18 to 35 in good health.

This clonotype was counted between two and nine times. The chain joins TRBV7-9 to TRBJ2-1; either TRBD1 or TRBD2 may supply D (5 bases each). The CDR3 is made up of 16 amino acids. The V end lost 5 bases, the J end lost 1 base, and 15 bases lay between the germline ends. The germline V gene has CDR1 SEHNR and CDR2 FQNEAQ (reference sequence). This CDR3 reads CASSIPGTESYNEQFF. CDR3 coding DNA: TGTGCCAGCAGCATCCCCGGGACGGAGTCCTACAATGAGCAGTTCTTC.

This chain links TRBV24-1 with TRBJ2-1; 9 nucleotides align to TRBD2. This CDR3 spans 15 amino acids. From germline, CDR1 is KGHDR and CDR2 SFDVKD. The trim removed 4 bases at V and 6 bases at J, leaving 6 bases unmatched. CDR3 bases: TGTGCCACCAGTGACCATAGCGGGAGCCCCAATGAGCAGTTCTTC. Translated, it gives CATSDHSGSPNEQFF.